The sequence of this T cell receptor (beta chain) was determined in a study of CD8+ T cells in alopecia areata. Study details: Treated individuals took tofacitinib by mouth, 5 to 10 mg twice daily.

RNA was isolated and reverse transcribed to cDNA, the sequencing template. Libraries were prepared by immunoSEQ multiplex PCR; TCRdb keeps only in-frame clonotypes and omits some of them. Of a few hundred thousand clones listed, about two fifths were seen once; the top ten hold around 0.48%. Treatment denoted: oral pan-JAK inhibitor, 5-10 mg twice daily. V gave up 4 bases and J gave up 7 bases, with 14 bases separating them. The germline V gene has CDR1 MNHNS and CDR2 SASEGT. The CDR3 is made up of 15 amino acids. V and J are TRBV6-1 and TRBJ1-6; possibly TRBD1 for D (5 bases). This sequence was found in a human donor with alopecia areata. Sample: CD4+ T cells sorted from blood, taken at approximately week 31, from a patient treated with tofacitinib. This CDR3 is CASSATVPWNSPLHF. CDR3 coding DNA: TGTGCCAGCAGTGCGACAGTACCTTGGAATTCACCCCTCCACTTT.